A selection of T cell receptor beta chains follows, all from one sample in a study of immune evolution from preneoplasia to lung adenocarcinoma. Only in-frame clones appear in the TCRdb table, and some are missing; sequencing was by immunoSEQ multiplex PCR. This repertoire shows just over 6,000 clones, roughly 85% found once; its top ten account for less than 7.5%. The specimen sequenced was FFPE minimally invasive lung adenocarcinoma tissue. The receptors derive from a person aged 45-69 years with lung adenocarcinoma. Each CDR3 is given with its conserved first and last residue. The order of the fields is J gene, clone size, V gene, CDR3 protein. The size entry is marked missing in some rows and otherwise reads once, few, many or a size class.

TRBJ2-2 | . | TRBV7-2 | CASSSYSPNTGELFF
TRBJ2-7 | . | TRBV6-5 | CASSSPPHYEQYF
TRBJ1-5 | . | TRBV28 | CASRRTAPSNQPQHF
TRBJ2-3 | once | TRBV7-9 | CASSLRPDTQYF
TRBJ2-7 | . | TRBV28 | CASSFSFSGQAPEQYF
TRBJ2-3 | . | TRBV5-6 | CASTHRDQDTQYF
TRBJ2-4 | . | TRBV28 | CASSLTGTGQNIQYF
TRBJ2-2 | . | TRBV7-9 | CASSLLNTGELFF
TRBJ2-5 | . | TRBV2 | CASSEAHAAGETQYF
TRBJ1-1 | . | TRBV19 | CASSATGRGNTEAFF
TRBJ2-3 | few | TRBV6-1 | CASILTATSTDTQYF
TRBJ1-2 | large | TRBV7-2 | CASSAWTGLYGYTF
TRBJ1-1 | . | TRBV28 | CASSLSGALGTEAFF